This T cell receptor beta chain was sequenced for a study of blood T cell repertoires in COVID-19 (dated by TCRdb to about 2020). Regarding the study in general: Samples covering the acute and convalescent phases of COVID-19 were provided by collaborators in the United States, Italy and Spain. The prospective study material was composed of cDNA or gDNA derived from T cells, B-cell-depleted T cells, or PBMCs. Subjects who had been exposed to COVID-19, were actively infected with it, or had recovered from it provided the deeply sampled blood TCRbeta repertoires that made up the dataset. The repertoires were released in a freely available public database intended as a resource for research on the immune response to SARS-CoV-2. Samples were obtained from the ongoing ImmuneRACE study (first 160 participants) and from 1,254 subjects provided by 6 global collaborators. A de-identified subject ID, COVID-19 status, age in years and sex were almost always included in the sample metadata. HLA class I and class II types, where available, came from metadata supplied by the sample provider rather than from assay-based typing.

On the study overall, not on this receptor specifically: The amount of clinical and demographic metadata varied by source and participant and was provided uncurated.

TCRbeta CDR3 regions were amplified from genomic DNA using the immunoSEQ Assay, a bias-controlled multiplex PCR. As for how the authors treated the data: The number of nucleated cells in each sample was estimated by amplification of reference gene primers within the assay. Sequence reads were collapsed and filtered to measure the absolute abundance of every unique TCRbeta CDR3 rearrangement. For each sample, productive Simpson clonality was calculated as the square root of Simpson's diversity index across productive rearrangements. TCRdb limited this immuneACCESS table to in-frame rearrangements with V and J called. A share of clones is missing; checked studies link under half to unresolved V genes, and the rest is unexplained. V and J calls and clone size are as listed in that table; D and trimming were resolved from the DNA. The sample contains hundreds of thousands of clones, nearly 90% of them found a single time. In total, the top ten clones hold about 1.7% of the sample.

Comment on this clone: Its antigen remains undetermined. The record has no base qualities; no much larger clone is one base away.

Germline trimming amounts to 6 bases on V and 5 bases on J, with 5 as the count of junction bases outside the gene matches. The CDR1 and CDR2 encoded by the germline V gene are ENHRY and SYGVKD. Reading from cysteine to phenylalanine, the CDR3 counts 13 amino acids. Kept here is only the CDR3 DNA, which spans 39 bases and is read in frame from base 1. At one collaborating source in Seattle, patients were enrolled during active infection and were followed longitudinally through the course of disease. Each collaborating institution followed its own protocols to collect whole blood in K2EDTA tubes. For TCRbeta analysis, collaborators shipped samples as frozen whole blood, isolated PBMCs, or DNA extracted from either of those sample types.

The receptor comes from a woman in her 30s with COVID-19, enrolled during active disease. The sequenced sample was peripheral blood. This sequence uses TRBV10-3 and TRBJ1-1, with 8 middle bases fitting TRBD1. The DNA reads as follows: TGTGCCATCAGCCAGGGGGCGCAAACTGAAGCTTTCTTT. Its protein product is CAISQGAQTEAFF.